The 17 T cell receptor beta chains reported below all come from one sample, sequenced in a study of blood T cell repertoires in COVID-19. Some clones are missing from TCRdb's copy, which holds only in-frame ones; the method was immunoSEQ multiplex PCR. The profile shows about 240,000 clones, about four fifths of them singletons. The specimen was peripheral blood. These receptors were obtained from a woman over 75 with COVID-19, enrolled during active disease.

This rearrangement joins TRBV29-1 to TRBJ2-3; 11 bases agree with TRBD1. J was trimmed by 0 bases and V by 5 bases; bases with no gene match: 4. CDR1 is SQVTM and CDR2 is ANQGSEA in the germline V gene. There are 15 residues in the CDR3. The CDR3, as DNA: TGCAGCGTTTCCGGGACAGGGGGTAGCACAGATACGCAGTATTTT. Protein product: CSVSGTGGSTDTQYF.

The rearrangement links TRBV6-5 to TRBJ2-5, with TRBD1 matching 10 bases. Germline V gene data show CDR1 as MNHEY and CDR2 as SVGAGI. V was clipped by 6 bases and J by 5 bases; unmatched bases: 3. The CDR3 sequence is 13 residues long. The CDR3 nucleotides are TGTGCCAGCAGCTCGGACAGGGGGGAGACCCAGTACTTC. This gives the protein CASSSDRGETQYF.

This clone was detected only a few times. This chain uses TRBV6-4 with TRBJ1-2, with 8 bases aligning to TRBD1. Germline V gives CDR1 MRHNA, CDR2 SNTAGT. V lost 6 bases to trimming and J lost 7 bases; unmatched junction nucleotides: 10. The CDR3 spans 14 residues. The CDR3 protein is CASRAPGGSPGYTF. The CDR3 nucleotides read TGTGCCAGCAGAGCACCAGGGGGCTCCCCTGGCTACACCTTC.

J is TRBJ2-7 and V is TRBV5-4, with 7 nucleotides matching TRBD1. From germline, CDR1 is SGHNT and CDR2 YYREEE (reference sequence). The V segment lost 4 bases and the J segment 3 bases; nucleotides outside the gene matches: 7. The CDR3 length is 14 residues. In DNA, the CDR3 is TGTGCCAGCAGCCCCGGGACAGCCAACTACGAGCAGTACTTC. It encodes CASSPGTANYEQYF. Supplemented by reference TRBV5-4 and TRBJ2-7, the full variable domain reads ETGVTQSPTHLIKTRGQQVTLRCSSQSGHNTVSWYQQALGQGPQFIFQYYREEENGRGNFPPRFSGLQFPNYSSELNVNALELDDSALYLCASSPGTANYEQYFGPGTRLTVT.

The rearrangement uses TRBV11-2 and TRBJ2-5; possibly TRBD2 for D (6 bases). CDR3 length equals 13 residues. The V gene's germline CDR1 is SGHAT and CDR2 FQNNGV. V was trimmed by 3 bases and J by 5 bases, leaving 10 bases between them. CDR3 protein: CASSLRGQETQYF. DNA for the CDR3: TGTGCCAGCAGCTTGCGGGGCCAGGAGACCCAGTACTTC. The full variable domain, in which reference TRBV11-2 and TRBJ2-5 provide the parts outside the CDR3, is EAGVAQSPRYKIIEKRQSVAFWCNPISGHATLYWYQQILGQGPKLLIQFQNNGVVDDSQLPKDRFSAERLKGVDSTLKIQPAKLEDSAVYLCASSLRGQETQYFGPGTRLLVL.

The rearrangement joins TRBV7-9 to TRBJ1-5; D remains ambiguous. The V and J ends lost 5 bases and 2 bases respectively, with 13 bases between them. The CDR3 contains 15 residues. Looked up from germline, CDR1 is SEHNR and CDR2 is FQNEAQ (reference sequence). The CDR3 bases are TGTGCCAGCAGCCCGAAAGTAGAGGGCAATCAGCCCCAGCATTTT. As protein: CASSPKVEGNQPQHF.

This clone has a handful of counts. The CDR3 bases are TGTGCCAGCAGTTACAATAGCGGGGATCAGCCCCAGCATTTT. Translating it yields CASSYNSGDQPQHF. J is TRBJ1-5 and V is TRBV6-2 or TRBV6-3; D is ambiguous. V gave up 2 bases and J gave up 5 bases, with 10 bases separating them. This CDR3 has 14 residues. The V gene's germline CDR1 is MNHEY and CDR2 SVGEGT.

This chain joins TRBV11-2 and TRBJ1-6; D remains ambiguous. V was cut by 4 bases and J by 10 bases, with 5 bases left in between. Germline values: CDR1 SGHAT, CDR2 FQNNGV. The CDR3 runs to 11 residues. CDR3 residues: CASSSGSPLHF. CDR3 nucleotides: TGTGCCAGCAGCTCAGGATCACCCCTCCACTTT.

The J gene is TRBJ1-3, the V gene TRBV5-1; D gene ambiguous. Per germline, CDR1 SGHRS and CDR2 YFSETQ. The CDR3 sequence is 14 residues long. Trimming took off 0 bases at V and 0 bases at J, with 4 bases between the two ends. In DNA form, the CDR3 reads TGCGCCAGCAGCTTGGCCAACTCTGGAAACACCATATATTTT. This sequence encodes CASSLANSGNTIYF.

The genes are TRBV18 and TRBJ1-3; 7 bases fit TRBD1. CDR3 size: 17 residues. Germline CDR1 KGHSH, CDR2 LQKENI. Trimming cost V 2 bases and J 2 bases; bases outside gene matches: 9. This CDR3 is CASSPIFSDRAGNTIYF. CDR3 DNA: TGTGCCAGCTCACCAATTTTTTCCGACAGGGCTGGAAACACCATATATTTT.

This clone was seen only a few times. Here the CDR3 DNA reads TGTGCCAGCAGCCAAGCCCGCGAGGCAACTAATGAAAAACTGTTTTTT. It specifies CASSQAREATNEKLFF. The chain combines TRBV4-2 with TRBJ1-4; D is undetermined. CDR1 and CDR2 from the germline V gene are LGHNA and YNFKEQ. V was shortened by 1 base and J by 0 bases, with 9 bases between the two germline ends. This CDR3 has 16 amino acids.

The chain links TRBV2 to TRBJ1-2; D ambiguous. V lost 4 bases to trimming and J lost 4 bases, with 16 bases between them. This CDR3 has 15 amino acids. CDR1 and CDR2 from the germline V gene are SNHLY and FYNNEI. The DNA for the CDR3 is TGTGCCAGCAGTGGACAACAGCCGATATTCTATGGCTACACCTTC. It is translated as CASSGQQPIFYGYTF. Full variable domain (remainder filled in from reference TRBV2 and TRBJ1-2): EPEVTQTPSHQVTQMGQEVILRCVPISNHLYFYWYRQILGQKVEFLVSFYNNEISEKSEIFDDQFSVERPDGSNFTLKIRSTKLEDSAMYFCASSGQQPIFYGYTFGSGTRLTVV.

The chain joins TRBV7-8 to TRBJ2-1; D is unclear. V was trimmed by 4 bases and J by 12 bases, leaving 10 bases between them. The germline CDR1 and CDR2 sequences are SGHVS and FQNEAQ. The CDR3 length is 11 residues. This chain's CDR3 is CASSSGPWQFF. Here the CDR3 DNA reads TGTGCCAGCAGCTCAGGCCCGTGGCAGTTCTTC.

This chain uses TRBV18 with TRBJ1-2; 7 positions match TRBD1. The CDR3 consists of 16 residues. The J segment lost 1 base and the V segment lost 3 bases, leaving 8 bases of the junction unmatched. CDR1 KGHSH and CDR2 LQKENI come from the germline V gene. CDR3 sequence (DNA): TGTGCCAGCTCACCTCAGTGGACAGGCCTTAACTATGGCTACACCTTC. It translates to CASSPQWTGLNYGYTF.

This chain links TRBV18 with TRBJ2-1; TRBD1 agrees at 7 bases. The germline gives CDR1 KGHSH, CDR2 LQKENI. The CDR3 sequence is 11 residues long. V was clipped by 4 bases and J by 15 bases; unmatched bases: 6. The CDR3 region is CASSRQGSPFF. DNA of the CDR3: TGTGCCAGCTCACGACAGGGTTCCCCGTTCTTC.

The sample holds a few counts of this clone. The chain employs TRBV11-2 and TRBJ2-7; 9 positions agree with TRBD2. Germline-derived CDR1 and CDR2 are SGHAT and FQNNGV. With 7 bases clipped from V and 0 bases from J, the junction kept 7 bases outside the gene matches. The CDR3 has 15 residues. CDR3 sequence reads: CASTPTSGGSYEQYF. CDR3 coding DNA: TGTGCCAGCACTCCGACTAGCGGCGGCTCCTACGAGCAGTACTTC.

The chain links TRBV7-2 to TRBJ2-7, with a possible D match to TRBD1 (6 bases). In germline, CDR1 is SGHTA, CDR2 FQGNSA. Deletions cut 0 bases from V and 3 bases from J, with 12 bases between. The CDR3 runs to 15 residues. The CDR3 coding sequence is TGTGCCAGCAGCTTAGCAGGTGTAGGGGGCTACGAGCAGTACTTC. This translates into CASSLAGVGGYEQYF. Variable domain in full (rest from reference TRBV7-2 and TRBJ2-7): GAGVSQSPSNKVTEKGKDVELRCDPISGHTALYWYRQSLGQGLEFLIYFQGNSAPDKSGLPSDRFSAERTGGSVSTLTIQRTQQEDSAVYLCASSLAGVGGYEQYFGPGTRLTVT.